The sequence of this T cell receptor beta chain was determined in a study of blood T cells in healthy people across ages. Germline V CDR1 and CDR2: DFQATT, SNEGSKA (reference sequence). V dropped 6 bases and J dropped 5 bases, with 18 bases sitting between them. There are 14 residues in the CDR3. Then a second PCR, running roughly 6 to 11 cycles, was carried out with a sample-barcoded 5' primer and a J-beta primer mix. One entry per CDR3 protein results from TCRdb running MiXCR on the 5' RACE reads. In the table there are fewer than 900,000 distinct CDR3 sequences, around 36% of which are singletons. This clonotype has a handful of counts. The antigen is unknown. Sample donors were healthy Caucasian individuals that came from Russia, aged roughly 6 to 95. PBMCs numbering at least 7 million were isolated per sample. Study-level findings and limits: Aged donors had fewer naive CD4+ cells and lower diversity than long-lived donors.

This chain joins TRBV20-1 and TRBJ2-3; weak D call: TRBD2 (6 bases). This receptor was obtained from a man in his late teens or twenties in good health. Sequenced: blood. CDR3 loop: CSATPRGWGDTQYF. Here the CDR3 DNA reads TGCAGTGCCACCCCGCGGGGATGGGGAGATACGCAGTATTTT.